Shown below are 26 T cell receptor beta chains from a single sample sequenced in a study of T cells in Graves' hyperthyroidism and ophthalmopathy. Template material for amplifying TCR beta CDR3 regions consisted of RNA transcripts. A first-round RT-PCR of the TCR CDR3 used the HTBI primer set. TCRdb recomputed calls from the multiplex PCR reads with MiXCR, one row per CDR3 protein. The data show 300,000 to 500,000 distinct CDR3 sequences, over 12% seen once. The sample was blood. Receptors were obtained from a man between 45 and 60 years old with Graves' ophthalmopathy.

This clonotype was seen many times. This chain joins TRBV5-1 and TRBJ2-7; D not resolved. Between the trimmed V and J ends, which lost 4 bases and 6 bases, there was a span of 17 bases. Germline assignment: CDR1 SGHRS and CDR2 YFSETQ. This CDR3 has 14 amino acids. CDR3 amino acids: CASSLADRSREQYF. The CDR3 DNA sequence: TGCGCCAGCAGCCTGGCTGACCGTAGCCGCGAGCAGTACTTC.

This clonotype has more than one count but fewer than ten. The chain joins TRBV19 to TRBJ2-1, with 9 bases lining up with TRBD2. Trimming removed 4 bases from V and 9 bases from J; junction bases left unmatched: 7. This CDR3 is built from 14 residues. Germline V gene data show CDR1 as LNHDA and CDR2 as SQIVND (reference sequence). CDR3 region: CASSKIAGAGEQFF. In DNA form, the CDR3 reads TGTGCCAGTAGTAAAATAGCGGGAGCTGGTGAGCAGTTCTTC.

The chain links TRBV20-1 to TRBJ1-1; TRBD1 is a possible D gene (6 bases). Germline assignment: CDR1 DFQATT and CDR2 SNEGSKA (reference sequence). Trimming took off 2 bases at V and 4 bases at J, with 14 bases between the two ends. This CDR3 has 14 residues. This CDR3 reads CSARIGQGSTEAFF. Written as DNA, the CDR3 is TGCAGTGCTAGAATCGGTCAGGGGAGCACTGAAGCTTTCTTT.

The table lists this clonotype with many counts. The rearrangement joins TRBV20-1 to TRBJ2-1, with 10 bases fitting TRBD1. From germline, CDR1 is DFQATT and CDR2 SNEGSKA (reference sequence). Trimming at V came to 2 bases and at J to 6 bases, leaving 16 bases not matched to a gene. CDR3 length: 18 amino acids. CDR3 loop: CSARPGQGLTAGFNEQFF. The CDR3 coding sequence is TGCAGTGCTAGACCGGGACAGGGGCTTACAGCGGGTTTCAATGAGCAGTTCTTC.

The sample holds many counts of this clonotype. The CDR3 coding sequence is TGTGCCAGCAGTCTGAGGAGTAGGGACGAGCAGTACTTC. The encoded protein is CASSLRSRDEQYF. V is TRBV12-3 or TRBV12-4 and J is TRBJ2-7; unclear D gene. This CDR3 has 13 amino acids. The V end lost 5 bases, the J end lost 5 bases, and 13 bases lay between the germline ends.

V and J are TRBV19 and TRBJ1-5; TRBD1 is a possible D gene (5 bases). Germline lookup yields CDR1 LNHDA and CDR2 SQIVND (reference sequence). CDR3 length: 15 residues. The V gene lost 7 bases and the J gene lost 0 bases, with 13 bases spanning the gap. The CDR3 here is CASIPDRASNQPQHF. As DNA, the CDR3 is TGTGCCAGTATCCCAGACAGAGCTAGCAATCAGCCCCAGCATTTT.

The rearrangement links TRBV4-1 to TRBJ2-3, with 7 bases lining up with TRBD2. This CDR3 comprises 19 residues. CDR1 is MGHRA, CDR2 YSYEKL, per germline. The ends lost 2 bases at V and 0 bases at J; junction bases unmatched: 14. In DNA, the CDR3 is TGCGCCAGCAGCCAATCCGGGACGGCGGGTAGCGGGAGCACAGATACGCAGTATTTT. It specifies CASSQSGTAGSGSTDTQYF.

This clonotype was seen many times. The chain is built from TRBV18 and TRBJ2-1; D is ambiguous. Trimming removed 4 bases at V and 3 bases at J, with 10 bases between. The CDR3 sequence is 14 residues long. Germline CDR1 is KGHSH and CDR2 is LQKENI. The CDR3 reads CASSQQNVYNEQFF. The DNA of the CDR3 is TGTGCCAGCTCACAGCAGAATGTCTACAATGAGCAGTTCTTC.

This clonotype was observed at least ten times. This chain connects TRBV6-6 to TRBJ1-3; D ambiguous. V was trimmed by 2 bases and J by 0 bases, leaving 11 bases between them. The V gene's germline CDR1 is MNHNY and CDR2 SVGAGI (reference sequence). CDR3 length: 16 amino acids. The CDR3 sequence is CASSYVAGFSGNTIYF. The DNA for the CDR3 is TGTGCCAGCAGTTACGTTGCGGGTTTCTCTGGAAACACCATATATTTT.

This chain connects TRBV6-2 or TRBV6-3 to TRBJ2-3; 13 nucleotides line up with TRBD2. Germline-derived CDR1 and CDR2 are MNHEY and SVGEGT. This CDR3 region has 17 residues. V gave up 3 bases and J gave up 2 bases; unmatched junction bases: 5. CDR3 sequence: CASSYSGLAGPTDTQYF. The CDR3 DNA sequence: TGTGCCAGCAGTTATTCGGGACTAGCGGGACCCACAGATACGCAGTATTTT.

The table lists this clonotype with many counts. The chain joins TRBV6-2 or TRBV6-3 to TRBJ2-3; D not resolved. Between the trimmed V and J ends, which lost 2 bases and 4 bases, there was a span of 10 bases. CDR3 length equals 14 residues. The V gene's germline CDR1 is MNHEY and CDR2 SVGEGT. In nucleotides, the CDR3 is TGTGCCAGCAGTTACCTGCAGTCCCCAGATACGCAGTATTTT. Its protein product is CASSYLQSPDTQYF.

This clonotype was seen many times. The chain combines TRBV7-9 with TRBJ2-7; 11 bases are shared with TRBD2. Germline assignment: CDR1 SEHNR and CDR2 FQNEAQ (reference sequence). CDR3 length: 15 amino acids. V lost 5 bases, J lost 2 bases, and 5 bases stayed unmatched. Here the CDR3 reads CASSPQTSGTYEQYF. CDR3 DNA: TGTGCCAGCAGCCCCCAGACTAGCGGGACCTACGAGCAGTACTTC.

This clonotype was detected only a few times. The V call is TRBV20-1, the J call TRBJ2-1; 13 nucleotides match TRBD2. Germline-derived CDR1 and CDR2 are DFQATT and SNEGSKA (reference sequence). J lost 0 bases, V lost 8 bases, and 13 bases had no gene match. CDR3 length equals 18 residues. CDR3 sequence reads: CSLHGTSGTEFSYNEQFF. In DNA form, the CDR3 reads TGCAGTCTTCACGGGACTAGCGGGACCGAATTCTCCTACAATGAGCAGTTCTTC.

The sample holds a few counts of this clonotype. The chain is built from TRBV6-1 and TRBJ2-4, with D perhaps TRBD1 or TRBD2 (6 bases each). Deletions cut 8 bases from V and 7 bases from J, with 21 bases between. CDR1 and CDR2 from the germline V gene are MNHNS and SASEGT. The CDR3 totals 15 residues. The CDR3 DNA reads as TGTGCCAGCCAAAAGGGGGGTGGGCTTGAGAACATTCAGTACTTC. As protein: CASQKGGGLENIQYF.

The V and J genes are TRBV12-3 or TRBV12-4 and TRBJ2-5; 14 nucleotides agree with TRBD2. The CDR3 runs to 17 residues. V was clipped by 7 bases and J by 5 bases; unmatched bases: 12. CDR3 in DNA: TGTGCCAGCACCCAATTCGGACTAGCGGGAGGAATTGAGACCCAGTACTTC. Its translation: CASTQFGLAGGIETQYF.

The sample holds many counts of this clonotype. The chain links TRBV5-1 to TRBJ2-7; TRBD1 matches at 8 bases. The trim removed 0 bases at V and 1 base at J, leaving 6 bases unmatched. This CDR3 is built from 16 residues. The germline V gene has CDR1 SGHRS and CDR2 YFSETQ. The CDR3 protein is CASSLAPDRDSYEQYF. The CDR3, as DNA: TGCGCCAGCAGCTTGGCCCCGGACAGGGATTCCTACGAGCAGTACTTC.

The rearrangement joins TRBV10-1 to TRBJ2-6; 14 nucleotides match TRBD2. CDR1 is WNHNN and CDR2 is SYGVQD in the germline V gene (reference sequence). V shed 9 bases, J shed 0 bases, and the junction held 7 bases outside the gene matches. The CDR3 is made up of 18 amino acids. The CDR3 spells CARAPGTSGSSGANVLTF. The CDR3 DNA sequence: TGCGCCAGAGCCCCGGGGACTAGCGGGAGCTCTGGGGCCAACGTCCTGACTTTC.

This clonotype appeared many times. The V call is TRBV9, the J call TRBJ2-7; TRBD2 aligns across 10 bases. The V gene end was trimmed by 0 bases and the J gene end by 7 bases; junction bases not matched to a gene: 13. Per germline, CDR1 SGDLS and CDR2 YYNGEE. The CDR3 contains 17 residues. The CDR3 bases are TGTGCCAGCAGCGTAGAACAGGGGGGGCTAGCGGGAGAGGAGCAGTACTTC. It encodes CASSVEQGGLAGEEQYF.

The V gene is TRBV2, the J gene TRBJ2-1; TRBD1 matches 8 bases. This CDR3 comprises 15 residues. J was trimmed by 7 bases and V by 6 bases; bases with no gene match: 11. Germline values: CDR1 SNHLY, CDR2 FYNNEI. Written as DNA, the CDR3 is TGTGCCAGCAGGAGGAGGACAGGGACTGGTAATGAGCAGTTCTTC. Encoded protein: CASRRRTGTGNEQFF.

This clonotype has ten or more counts. The chain is built from TRBV2 and TRBJ2-7; D is possibly TRBD1 (6 bases). From germline, CDR1 is SNHLY and CDR2 FYNNEI. V lost 5 bases, J lost 2 bases, and 13 bases lay in between. This CDR3 has 14 residues. CDR3 region: CASSRTETTYEQYF. The CDR3 DNA reads TGTGCCAGCAGTCGGACAGAGACAACCTACGAGCAGTACTTC.

This chain connects TRBV7-9 to TRBJ2-2; D call uncertain. This CDR3 spans 15 amino acids. CDR1 and CDR2 from the germline V gene are SEHNR and FQNEAQ (reference sequence). V was cut by 7 bases and J by 0 bases, with 12 bases left in between. This chain's CDR3 is CASITHATNTGELFF. CDR3 DNA: TGTGCCAGCATCACGCATGCGACGAACACCGGGGAGCTGTTTTTT. Drawing the rest from reference TRBV7-9 and TRBJ2-2, the complete variable domain is DTGVSQNPRHKITKRGQNVTFRCDPISEHNRLYWYRQTLGQGPEFLTYFQNEAQLEKSRLLSDRFSAERPKGSFSTLEIQRTEQGDSAMYLCASITHATNTGELFFGEGSRLTVL.

Only a few counts were recorded for this clonotype. The chain has TRBV6-5 and TRBJ2-1; D remains ambiguous. This CDR3 has 16 residues. The V gene's germline CDR1 is MNHEY and CDR2 SVGAGI. V gave up 7 bases and J gave up 0 bases, with 16 bases separating them. The CDR3 DNA follows: TGTGCCAGCAACCCACCCGTCCCGAGCTCCTACAATGAGCAGTTCTTC. Its protein product is CASNPPVPSSYNEQFF.

This clonotype has ten or more counts. V usage is TRBV12-3 or TRBV12-4 and J usage is TRBJ2-3, with 7 bases that match TRBD1. Trimming removed 5 bases from V and 0 bases from J; junction bases left unmatched: 11. This CDR3 contains 17 residues. DNA of the CDR3: TGTGCCAGCAGTCCTAACAGGGGACGGCCTAGCACAGATACGCAGTATTTT. Amino acids: CASSPNRGRPSTDTQYF.

The chain carries TRBV5-1 and TRBJ2-2; 7 bases align to TRBD1. Germline CDR1 SGHRS, CDR2 YFSETQ. J gave up 0 bases and V 3 bases, and 11 bases lay outside the gene matches. The CDR3 loop spans 18 amino acids. CDR3 amino acids: CASSWTPGGRTNTGELFF. In DNA, the CDR3 is TGCGCCAGCAGCTGGACCCCAGGGGGAAGAACGAACACCGGGGAGCTGTTTTTT.

This clonotype was seen many times. J is TRBJ2-7 and V is TRBV5-1; D is unclear. Deletions cut 3 bases from V and 5 bases from J, with 18 bases between. The germline V gene encodes CDR1 SGHRS and CDR2 YFSETQ. The CDR3 is 15 amino acids. This CDR3 is CASSYDGNRADEQYF. CDR3 DNA sequence: TGCGCCAGCAGCTATGATGGGAACCGGGCCGACGAGCAGTACTTC.

Ten or more counts support this clonotype. The chain uses TRBV18 and TRBJ2-1; 8 positions agree with TRBD2. With V trimmed by 3 bases and J by 5 bases, 6 bases remained unmatched. The CDR3 has 15 residues. Germline V gives CDR1 KGHSH, CDR2 LQKENI. This CDR3 reads CASSPTSDRHNEQFF. CDR3 nucleotides: TGTGCCAGCTCACCGACTAGCGATCGCCACAATGAGCAGTTCTTC.